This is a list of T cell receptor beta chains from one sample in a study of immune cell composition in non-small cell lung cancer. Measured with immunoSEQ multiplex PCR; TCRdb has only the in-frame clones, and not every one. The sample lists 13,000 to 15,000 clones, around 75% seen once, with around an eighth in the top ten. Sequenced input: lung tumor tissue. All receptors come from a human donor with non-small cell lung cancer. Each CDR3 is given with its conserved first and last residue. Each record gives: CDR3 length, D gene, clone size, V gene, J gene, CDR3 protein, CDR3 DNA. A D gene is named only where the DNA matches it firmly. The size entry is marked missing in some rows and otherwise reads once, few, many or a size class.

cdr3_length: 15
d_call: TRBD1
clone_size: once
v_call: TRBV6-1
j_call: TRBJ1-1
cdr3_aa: CASSGQGGSVTEAFF
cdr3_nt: TGTGCCAGCAGTGGACAGGGCGGGTCCGTAACTGAAGCTTTCTTT

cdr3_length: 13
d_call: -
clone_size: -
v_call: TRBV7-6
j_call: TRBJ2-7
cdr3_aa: CASSSGSSYEQYF
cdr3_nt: TGTGCCAGCAGCTCAGGAAGCTCCTACGAGCAGTACTTC

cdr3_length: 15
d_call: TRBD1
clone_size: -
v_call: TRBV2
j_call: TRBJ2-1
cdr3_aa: CASSELTGWDNEQFF
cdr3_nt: TGTGCCAGCAGTGAACTGACAGGGTGGGACAATGAGCAGTTCTTC

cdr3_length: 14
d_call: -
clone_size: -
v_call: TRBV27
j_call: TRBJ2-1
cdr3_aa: CASSEMSSYNEQFF
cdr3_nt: TGTGCCAGCAGTGAGATGTCCTCCTACAATGAGCAGTTCTTC

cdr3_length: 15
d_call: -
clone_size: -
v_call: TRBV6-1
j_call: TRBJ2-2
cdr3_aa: CACQDSKVVPGELFF
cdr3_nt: TGTGCCTGCCAAGACAGTAAAGTAGTCCCCGGGGAGCTGTTTTTT

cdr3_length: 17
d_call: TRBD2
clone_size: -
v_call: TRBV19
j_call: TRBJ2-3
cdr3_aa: CASSMVKRLADTDTQYF
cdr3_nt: TGTGCCAGTAGTATGGTTAAACGACTAGCGGACACAGATACGCAGTATTTT

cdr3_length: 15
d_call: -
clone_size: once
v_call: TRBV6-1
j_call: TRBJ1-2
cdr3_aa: CASRSNSGGDLGYTF
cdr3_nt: TGTGCCAGCCGTAGTAACTCGGGAGGAGATCTTGGCTACACCTTC

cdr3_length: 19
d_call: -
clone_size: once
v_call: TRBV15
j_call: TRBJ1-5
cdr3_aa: CATSRGGSPGLGSNQPQHF
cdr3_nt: TGTGCCACCAGCAGAGGAGGCAGCCCCGGTTTGGGTAGCAATCAGCCCCAGCATTTT

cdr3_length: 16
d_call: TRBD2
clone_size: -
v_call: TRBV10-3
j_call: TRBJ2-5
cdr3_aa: CATSPLAGGFGETQYF
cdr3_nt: TGTGCCACCAGCCCTCTAGCGGGAGGATTTGGAGAGACCCAGTACTTC

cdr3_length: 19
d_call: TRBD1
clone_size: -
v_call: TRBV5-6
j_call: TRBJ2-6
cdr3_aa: CASSLGTTGFYSGANVLTF
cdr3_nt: TGTGCCAGCAGCTTGGGGACGACAGGGTTCTACTCTGGGGCCAACGTCCTGACTTTC

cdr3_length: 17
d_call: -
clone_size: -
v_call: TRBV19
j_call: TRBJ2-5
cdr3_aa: CASSITHGAGPRGTQYF
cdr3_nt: TGTGCCAGTAGTATAACTCATGGTGCAGGACCTCGGGGGACCCAGTACTTC

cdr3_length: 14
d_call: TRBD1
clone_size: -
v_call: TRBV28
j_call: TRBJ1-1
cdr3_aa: CASSPPQTGGKAFF
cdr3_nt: TGTGCCAGCAGTCCTCCTCAGACAGGGGGCAAAGCTTTCTTT

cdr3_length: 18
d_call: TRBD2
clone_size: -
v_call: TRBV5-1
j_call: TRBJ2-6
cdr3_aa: CASSPKLAGGTGANVLTF
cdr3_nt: TGCGCCAGCAGCCCAAAACTAGCGGGAGGGACTGGGGCCAACGTCCTGACTTTC

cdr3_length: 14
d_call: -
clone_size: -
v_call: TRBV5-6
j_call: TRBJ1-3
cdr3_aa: CASSFGPSGNTIYF
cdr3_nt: TGTGCCAGCAGCTTTGGGCCTTCTGGAAACACCATATATTTT

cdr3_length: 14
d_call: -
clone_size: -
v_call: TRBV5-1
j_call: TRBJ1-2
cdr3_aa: CASSLDGHNYGYIF
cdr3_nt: TGCGCCAGCAGCTTGGACGGACATAACTATGGCTACATCTTC

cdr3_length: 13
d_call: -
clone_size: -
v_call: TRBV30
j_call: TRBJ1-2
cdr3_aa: CAWSEGAVYGYTF
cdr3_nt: TGTGCCTGGAGCGAAGGGGCAGTTTATGGCTACACCTTC

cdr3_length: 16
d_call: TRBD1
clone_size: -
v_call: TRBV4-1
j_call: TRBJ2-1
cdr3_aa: CASSPSPGQGSYEQFF
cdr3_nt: TGCGCCAGCAGCCCCTCACCTGGACAGGGGTCGTATGAGCAGTTCTTC

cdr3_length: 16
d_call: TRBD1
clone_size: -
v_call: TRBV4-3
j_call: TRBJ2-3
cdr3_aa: CASSPDRGLSTDTQYF
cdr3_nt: TGCGCCAGCAGCCCGGACAGGGGGCTTAGCACAGATACGCAGTATTTT

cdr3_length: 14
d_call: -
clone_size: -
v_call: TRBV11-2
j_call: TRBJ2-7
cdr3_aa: CASSLRGSPYEQYF
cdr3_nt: TGTGCCAGCAGCCTCCGAGGGTCCCCCTACGAGCAGTACTTC

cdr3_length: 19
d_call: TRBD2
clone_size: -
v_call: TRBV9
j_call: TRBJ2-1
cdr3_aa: CASSVGTSGRAGGYNEQFF
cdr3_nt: TGTGCCAGCAGCGTAGGGACTAGCGGGAGGGCCGGGGGCTACAATGAGCAGTTCTTC

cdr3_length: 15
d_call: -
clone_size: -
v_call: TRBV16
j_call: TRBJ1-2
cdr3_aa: CASSLGGLTNYGYTF
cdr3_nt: TGTGCCAGCAGCCTAGGAGGGTTGACGAACTATGGCTACACCTTC

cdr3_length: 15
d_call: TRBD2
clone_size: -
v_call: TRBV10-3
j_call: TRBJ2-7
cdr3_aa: CAIKPGVLADYEQYF
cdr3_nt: TGTGCCATCAAGCCAGGGGTACTAGCGGATTACGAGCAGTACTTC

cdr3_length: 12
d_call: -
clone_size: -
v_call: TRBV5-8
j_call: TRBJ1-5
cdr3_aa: CASSPPGLEEHF
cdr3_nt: TGTGCCAGCAGCCCCCCGGGCCTGGAGGAGCATTTT

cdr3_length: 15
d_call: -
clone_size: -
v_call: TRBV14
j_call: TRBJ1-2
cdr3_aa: CASSPQRVANYGYTF
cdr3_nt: TGTGCCAGCAGCCCCCAACGAGTAGCTAACTATGGCTACACCTTC

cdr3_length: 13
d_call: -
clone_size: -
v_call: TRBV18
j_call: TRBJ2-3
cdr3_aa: CASSPPSTDTQYF
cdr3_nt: TGTGCCAGCTCACCACCCTCCACAGATACGCAGTATTTT

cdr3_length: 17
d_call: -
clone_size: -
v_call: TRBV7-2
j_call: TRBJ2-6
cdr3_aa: CASSLGFRGAGANVLTF
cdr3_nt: TGTGCCAGCAGCTTAGGGTTCAGGGGGGCTGGGGCCAACGTCCTGACTTTC

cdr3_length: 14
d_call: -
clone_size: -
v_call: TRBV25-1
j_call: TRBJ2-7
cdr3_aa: CASSVGPSSYEQYF
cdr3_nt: TGTGCCAGCAGTGTGGGGCCGAGCTCCTACGAGCAGTACTTC

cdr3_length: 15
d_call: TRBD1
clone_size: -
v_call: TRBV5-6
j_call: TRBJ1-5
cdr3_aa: CASSLLGQFNQPQHF
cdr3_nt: TGTGCCAGCAGCTTGTTGGGACAGTTCAATCAGCCCCAGCATTTT

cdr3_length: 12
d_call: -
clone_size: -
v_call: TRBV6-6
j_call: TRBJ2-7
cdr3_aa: CASSYSSGEQYF
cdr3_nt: TGTGCCAGCAGTTACTCGTCCGGCGAGCAGTACTTC

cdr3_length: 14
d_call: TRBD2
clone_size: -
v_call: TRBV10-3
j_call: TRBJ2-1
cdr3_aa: CAISETSGTNEQFF
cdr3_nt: TGTGCCATCAGTGAAACTAGCGGGACGAATGAGCAGTTCTTC

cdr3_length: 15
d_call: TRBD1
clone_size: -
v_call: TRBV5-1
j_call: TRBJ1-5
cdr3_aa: CASSFDRGPNQPQHF
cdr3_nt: TGCGCCAGCAGTTTCGACAGGGGGCCTAATCAGCCCCAGCATTTT

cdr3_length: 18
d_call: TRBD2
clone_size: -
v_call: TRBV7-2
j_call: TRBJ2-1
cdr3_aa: CASSLYAPRTSRYNEQFF
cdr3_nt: TGTGCCAGCAGCTTGTACGCCCCGAGGACTAGCCGCTACAATGAGCAGTTCTTC

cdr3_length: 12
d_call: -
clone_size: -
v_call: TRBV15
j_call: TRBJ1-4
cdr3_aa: CATSRDGEKLFF
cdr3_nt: TGTGCCACCAGCAGAGACGGTGAAAAACTGTTTTTT

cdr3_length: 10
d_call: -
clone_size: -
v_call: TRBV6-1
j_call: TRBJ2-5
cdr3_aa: CASLEETQYF
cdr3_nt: TGTGCCAGCCTAGAAGAGACCCAGTACTTC

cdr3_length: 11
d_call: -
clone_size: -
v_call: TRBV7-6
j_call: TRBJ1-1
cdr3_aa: CASSRGVVAFF
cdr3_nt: TGTGCCAGCAGCCGGGGTGTTGTAGCTTTCTTT

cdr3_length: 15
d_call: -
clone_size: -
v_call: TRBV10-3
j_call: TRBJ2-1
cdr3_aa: CAISTGLSYYNEQFF
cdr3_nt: TGTGCCATCAGTACCGGACTAAGCTACTACAATGAGCAGTTCTTC

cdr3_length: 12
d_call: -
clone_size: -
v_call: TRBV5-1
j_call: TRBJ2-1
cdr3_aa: CASSVEGVHLFF
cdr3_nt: TGCGCCAGCAGCGTGGAGGGGGTCCACTTGTTCTTC

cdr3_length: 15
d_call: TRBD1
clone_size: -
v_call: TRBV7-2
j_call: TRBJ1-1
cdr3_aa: CASSSQGAMNTEAFF
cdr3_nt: TGTGCCAGCAGTTCTCAGGGGGCCATGAACACTGAAGCTTTCTTT

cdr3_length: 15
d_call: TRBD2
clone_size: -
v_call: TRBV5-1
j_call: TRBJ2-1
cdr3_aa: CASSFWLAGSGEQFF
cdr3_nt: TGCGCCAGCAGCTTTTGGCTAGCGGGGTCGGGTGAGCAGTTCTTC

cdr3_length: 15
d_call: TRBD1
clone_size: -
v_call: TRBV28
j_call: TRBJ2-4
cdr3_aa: CASSFRQGAKNIQYF
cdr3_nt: TGTGCCAGCAGTTTTCGACAGGGGGCCAAAAACATTCAGTACTTC

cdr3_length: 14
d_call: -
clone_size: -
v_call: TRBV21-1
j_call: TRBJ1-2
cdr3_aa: CASSPWPGNYGYTF
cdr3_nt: TGTGCCAGCAGCCCCTGGCCGGGGAACTATGGCTACACCTTC

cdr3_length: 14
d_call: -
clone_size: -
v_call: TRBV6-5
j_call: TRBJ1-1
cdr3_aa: CASKSDGMNTEAFF
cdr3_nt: TGTGCCAGCAAGAGCGACGGAATGAACACTGAAGCTTTCTTT

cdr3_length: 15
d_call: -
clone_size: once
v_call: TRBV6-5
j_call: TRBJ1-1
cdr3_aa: CASSYSRRGDTEAFF
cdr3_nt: TGTGCCAGCAGTTACTCGAGAAGGGGTGACACTGAAGCTTTCTTT

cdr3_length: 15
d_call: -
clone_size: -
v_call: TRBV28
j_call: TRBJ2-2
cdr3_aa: CASSFPWTGAGELFF
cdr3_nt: TGTGCCAGCAGTTTCCCCTGGACTGGCGCCGGGGAGCTGTTTTTT

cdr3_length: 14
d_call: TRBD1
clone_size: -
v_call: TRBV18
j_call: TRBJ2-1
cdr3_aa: CASSPMTGDTEQFF
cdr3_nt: TGTGCCAGCTCACCAATGACAGGGGATACTGAGCAGTTCTTC

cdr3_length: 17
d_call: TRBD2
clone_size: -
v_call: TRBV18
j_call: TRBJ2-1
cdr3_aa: CASSPPSLAGGLNEQFF
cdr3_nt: TGTGCCAGCTCACCACCTTCACTAGCGGGGGGCCTCAATGAGCAGTTCTTC

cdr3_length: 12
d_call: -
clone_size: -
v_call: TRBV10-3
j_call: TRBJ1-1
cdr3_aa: CAISGANTEAFF
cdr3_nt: TGTGCCATCAGTGGGGCGAACACTGAAGCTTTCTTT

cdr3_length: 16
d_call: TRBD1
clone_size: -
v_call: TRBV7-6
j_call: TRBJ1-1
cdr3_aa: CASSLGANRGNTEAFF
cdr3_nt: TGTGCCAGCAGCTTAGGAGCGAACAGGGGGAACACTGAAGCTTTCTTT

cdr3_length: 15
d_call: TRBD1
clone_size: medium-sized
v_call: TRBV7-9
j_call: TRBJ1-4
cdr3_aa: CASSPRDRVIEKLFF
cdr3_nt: TGTGCCAGCAGTCCGCGGGACAGGGTTATCGAAAAACTGTTTTTT

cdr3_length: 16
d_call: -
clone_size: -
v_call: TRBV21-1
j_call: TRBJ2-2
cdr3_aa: CASRPRQDSNTGELFF
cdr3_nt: TGTGCCAGCCGACCTCGACAGGATTCGAACACCGGGGAGCTGTTTTTT

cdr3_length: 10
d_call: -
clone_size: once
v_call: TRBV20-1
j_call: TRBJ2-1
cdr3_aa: CSASFNEQFF
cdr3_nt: TGCAGTGCTAGCTTCAATGAGCAGTTCTTC

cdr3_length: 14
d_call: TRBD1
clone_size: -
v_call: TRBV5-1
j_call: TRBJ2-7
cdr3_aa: CASRPGQELYEQYF
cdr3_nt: TGCGCCAGCCGGCCGGGACAGGAACTCTACGAGCAGTACTTC

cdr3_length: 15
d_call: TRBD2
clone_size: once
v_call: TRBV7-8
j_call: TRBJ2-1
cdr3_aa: CASSLTGGQLGEQFF
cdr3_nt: TGTGCCAGCAGCTTAACGGGGGGGCAACTAGGGGAGCAGTTCTTC

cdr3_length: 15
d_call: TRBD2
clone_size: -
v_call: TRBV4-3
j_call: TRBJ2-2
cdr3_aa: CASSQAGGQYGELFF
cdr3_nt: TGCGCCAGCAGCCAAGCGGGAGGGCAATACGGGGAGCTGTTTTTT

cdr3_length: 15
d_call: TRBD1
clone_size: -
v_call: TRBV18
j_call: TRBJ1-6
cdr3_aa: CASSGTGGSNSPLHF
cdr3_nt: TGTGCCAGCTCGGGAACAGGGGGCAGTAATTCACCCCTCCACTTT

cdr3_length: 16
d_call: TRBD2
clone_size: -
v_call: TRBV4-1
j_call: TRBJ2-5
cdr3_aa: CASSQDWGGRTETQYF
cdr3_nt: TGCGCCAGCAGCCAAGATTGGGGGGGGAGGACGGAGACCCAGTACTTC

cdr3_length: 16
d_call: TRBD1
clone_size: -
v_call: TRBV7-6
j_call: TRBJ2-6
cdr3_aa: CASSPDRAPGANVLTF
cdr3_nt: TGTGCCAGCAGCCCGGACAGGGCCCCCGGGGCCAACGTCCTGACTTTC

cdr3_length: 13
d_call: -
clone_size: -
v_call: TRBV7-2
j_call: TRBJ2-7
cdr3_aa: CASSLQTSYEQYF
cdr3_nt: TGTGCCAGCAGCCTGCAGACTAGCTACGAGCAGTACTTC

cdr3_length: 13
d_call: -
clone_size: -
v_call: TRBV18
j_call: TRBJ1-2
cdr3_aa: CASSHRVDYGYTF
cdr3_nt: TGTGCCAGCTCACACAGGGTCGACTATGGCTACACCTTC

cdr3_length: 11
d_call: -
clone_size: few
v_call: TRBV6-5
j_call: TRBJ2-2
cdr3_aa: CASSYQEELFF
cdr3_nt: TGTGCCAGCAGTTATCAGGAGGAGCTGTTTTTT